These 15 T cell receptor beta chains share one sample of origin, sequenced in a study of post-analysis software for immune sequencing data. Unique molecular identifiers were carried by the TCR beta cDNA libraries. TCRdb analysed the PCR reads with MiXCR anew, one entry per CDR3 protein. This sample has approximately 630,000 distinct CDR3 sequences, with around 64% found just once. These receptors have no identified antigens. Findings and caveats of the study: In patients, roughly 5 TRBV segments were more frequent than in controls, with TRBV5-6, TRBV5-1 and TRBV20-1 among them.

Sequenced sample: blood. The receptor set was obtained from a girl aged 2-10 years with multiple sclerosis.

This clonotype has only one observation. This chain uses TRBV2 with TRBJ1-2; D is possibly TRBD1 (5 bases). This CDR3 region has 16 residues. Germline V gene data show CDR1 as SNHLY and CDR2 as FYNNEI. Trimming shortened V by 1 base and J by 4 bases, and 16 bases separated the two germline ends. The CDR3 sequence is CASSEGQGVLGYGYTF. DNA of the CDR3: TGTGCCAGCAGTGAAGGGCAGGGTGTGCTTGGCTATGGCTACACCTTC.

In its sample, this clonotype was seen a few times. The chain uses TRBV28 and TRBJ2-7, with D tentatively TRBD2 (5 bases). Trimming removed 4 bases from V and 1 base from J, with 11 bases in between. Germline CDR1 MDHEN, CDR2 SYDVKM. This CDR3 comprises 14 residues. The CDR3, as DNA: TGTGCCAGCAGTTACGGTTCGGGGTCCTACGAGCAGTACTTC. Amino acids: CASSYGSGSYEQYF.

V and J are TRBV29-1 and TRBJ2-1; D is undetermined. The CDR3 contains 11 residues. The ends were cut back, 2 bases at V and 4 bases at J, with 3 bases in the middle. The germline CDR1 and CDR2 sequences are SQVTM and ANQGSEA. CDR3 residues: CSVERYNEQFF. In DNA form, the CDR3 reads TGCAGCGTTGAACGGTACAATGAGCAGTTCTTC.

This chain connects TRBV5-5 to TRBJ2-7, with D tentatively TRBD1 (5 bases). Germline V CDR1 and CDR2: SGHKS, YYEKEE (reference sequence). This CDR3 has 16 amino acids. The germline V and J ends were trimmed by 0 bases and 4 bases, with 17 bases remaining between them. In nucleotides, the CDR3 is TGTGCCAGCAGCTTGGAAGGGGCCCTGCCTGCTTACGAGCAGTACTTC. Its translation is CASSLEGALPAYEQYF.

The chain couples TRBV4-3 to TRBJ2-1, with 11 bases aligning to TRBD2. CDR1 is LGHNA and CDR2 is YSLEER in the germline V gene. This CDR3 has 17 amino acids. The J segment lost 2 bases and the V segment lost 4 bases, leaving 7 bases of the junction unmatched. CDR3 protein: CASSPHLTSGTYNEQFF. DNA for the CDR3: TGCGCCAGCAGCCCCCACCTGACTAGCGGGACCTACAATGAGCAGTTCTTC.

The CDR3 protein is CASSVASGGQGRYGYTF. DNA for the CDR3: TGTGCCAGCAGCGTAGCTTCCGGGGGACAGGGTCGCTATGGCTACACCTTC. V gene TRBV9 combines with J gene TRBJ1-2, with 9 bases identical to TRBD1. This CDR3 is 17 amino acids long. Germline-derived CDR1 and CDR2 are SGDLS and YYNGEE. Unmatched junction bases numbered 10, after V lost 0 bases and J lost 4 bases.

This chain uses TRBV24-1 with TRBJ2-1; D not certain. Trimming removed 4 bases from V and 9 bases from J, with 15 bases in between. The length of the CDR3 is 14 residues. Germline CDR1 reads KGHDR; CDR2 reads SFDVKD. CDR3 sequence: CATSENTALSEQFF. CDR3 nucleotides: TGTGCCACCAGTGAAAATACTGCGCTTAGTGAGCAGTTCTTC.

V and J are TRBV12-3 or TRBV12-4 and TRBJ1-2, with 12 bases that match TRBD1. This CDR3 region has 14 residues. V dropped 6 bases and J dropped 5; count of bases not matched to a gene: 4. Written as DNA, the CDR3 is TGTGCCAGCAGCTGGGACAGGGGGCGTTATGGCTACACCTTC. Its protein is CASSWDRGRYGYTF.

This clonotype was observed once. The V gene is TRBV7-9, the J gene TRBJ2-1; 14 bases line up with TRBD2. This CDR3 contains 18 residues. After removal of 5 bases from V and 4 bases from J, the junction contained 10 bases not matched to a gene. Germline lookup yields CDR1 SEHNR and CDR2 FQNEAQ (reference sequence). CDR3 nucleotides: TGTGCCAGCAGCGTGCCGCCCGGGACTAGCGGGGGTTACAATGAGCAGTTCTTC. Protein product: CASSVPPGTSGGYNEQFF.

This rearrangement joins TRBV20-1 to TRBJ2-7, with 11 bases matching TRBD2. Germline-derived CDR1 and CDR2 are DFQATT and SNEGSKA (reference sequence). This CDR3 spans 16 amino acids. V lost 2 bases, J lost 2 bases, and 8 bases stayed unmatched. This chain's CDR3 is CSARPWSLAGAYEQYF. DNA of the CDR3: TGCAGTGCTAGACCTTGGTCACTAGCGGGAGCCTACGAGCAGTACTTC.

Here the CDR3 DNA reads TGTGCCAGCAGTCCCTGGGACAGTAAAGAGACCCAGTACTTC. Translated: CASSPWDSKETQYF. The J gene is TRBJ2-5, the V gene TRBV27, with 7 nucleotides matching TRBD1. V lost 5 bases and J lost 3; bases outside the gene matches: 6. CDR1 and CDR2 from the germline V gene are MNHEY and SMNVEV (reference sequence). The CDR3 runs to 14 residues.

The V call is TRBV30, the J call TRBJ2-1, with D possibly being TRBD2 (6 bases). The CDR3 loop spans 15 amino acids. Trimming stripped 3 bases from V and 5 bases from J, with 17 bases between. Per the germline V gene, CDR1 is GTSNPN and CDR2 is SVGIG (reference sequence). The DNA for the CDR3 is TGTGCCTGGAGCGGCGGGGACCGAACAAACAATGAGCAGTTCTTC. This translates into CAWSGGDRTNNEQFF.

The V and J genes are TRBV14 and TRBJ2-7; 15 bases align to TRBD2. Germline V gene lookup returns CDR1 SGHDN and CDR2 FVKESK. The J segment lost 5 bases and the V segment lost 3 bases, leaving 2 bases of the junction unmatched. The length of the CDR3 is 15 residues. CDR3 protein: CASSQGTSGRNEQYF. CDR3 nucleotide sequence: TGTGCCAGCAGCCAGGGGACTAGCGGGAGGAACGAGCAGTACTTC. Full variable domain (remainder filled in from reference TRBV14 and TRBJ2-7): EAGVTQFPSHSVIEKGQTVTLRCDPISGHDNLYWYRRVMGKEIKFLLHFVKESKQDESGMPNNRFLAERTGGTYSTLKVQPAELEDSGVYFCASSQGTSGRNEQYFGPGTRLTVT.

This clonotype showed up just a few times. The chain employs TRBV20-1 and TRBJ2-3, with a possible D match to TRBD1 (6 bases). Trimming took off 5 bases at V and 12 bases at J, with 12 bases between the two ends. The CDR3 loop spans 10 amino acids. Germline values: CDR1 DFQATT, CDR2 SNEGSKA (reference sequence). CDR3 loop: CSAPGAPQYF. CDR3 bases: TGCAGTGCTCCAGGGGCTCCTCAGTATTTT.

V usage is TRBV20-1 and J usage is TRBJ1-6, with D uncertain. Trimming left V 2 bases short and J 6 bases short, with 8 bases between. The CDR3 loop spans 13 amino acids. Germline V gene data show CDR1 as DFQATT and CDR2 as SNEGSKA (reference sequence). CDR3 amino acids: CSARRLINSPLHF. Written as DNA, the CDR3 is TGCAGTGCTAGAAGGCTGATTAATTCACCCCTCCACTTT.